Each of the 20 T cell receptor beta chains below was sequenced from the same sample in a study of response to subunit inactivated influenza vaccine. TCRdb used MiXCR to reprocess the RT-PCR reads, holding one entry per CDR3 protein. In the table there are roughly 500,000 distinct CDR3 sequences, 16% of which are singletons. Sequenced here: CD4+ T cells sorted from PBMCs, sampled 23 months after vaccination. These receptors were taken from a man between 50 and 69 years old who received an inactivated influenza vaccine.

This sequence joins TRBV23-1 and TRBJ1-2; D perhaps matches TRBD1 (5 bases). TRBV23-1 is identified as an open reading frame with a role that is uncertain. Trimming cost V 6 bases and J 5 bases, with 10 bases left between them. The CDR3 is 12 amino acids. CDR3 coding DNA: TGCGCCAGCAGGGCCACAGGTTATGGCTACACCTTC. It translates to CASRATGYGYTF.

The table lists this clonotype with a few counts. The chain joins TRBV2 to TRBJ2-7; D uncertain. Germline assignment: CDR1 SNHLY and CDR2 FYNNEI. This CDR3 region has 13 residues. V lost 7 bases and J 6 bases, leaving 16 bases between the germline ends. The CDR3 loop is CASNRDFTSEQYF. For the CDR3, the DNA is TGTGCCAGCAATAGGGATTTCACCTCCGAGCAGTACTTC.

This sequence joins TRBV6-6 and TRBJ1-2, with D possibly matching TRBD1 (5 bases). Germline-derived CDR1 and CDR2 are MNHNY and SVGAGI (reference sequence). The CDR3 loop spans 13 amino acids. Trimming left V 9 bases short and J 0 bases short, with 11 bases between. CDR3 in amino acids: CASFAGANYGYTF. In DNA, the CDR3 is TGTGCCAGTTTCGCGGGGGCTAACTATGGCTACACCTTC.

A few counts support this clonotype. The V gene is TRBV10-3, the J gene TRBJ2-3; D is tentatively TRBD1 or TRBD2 (6 bases each). Germline CDR1 is ENHRY and CDR2 is SYGVKD. CDR3 size: 16 residues. V was shortened by 0 bases and J by 2 bases, with 12 bases between the two germline ends. CDR3 protein: CAISESTGATTDTQYF. CDR3 nucleotide sequence: TGTGCCATCAGTGAGTCTACGGGGGCAACCACAGATACGCAGTATTTT.

This clonotype was picked up a small number of times. This rearrangement joins TRBV5-5 to TRBJ2-1; 10 bases match TRBD2. With V trimmed by 3 bases and J by 8 bases, 8 bases remained unmatched. This CDR3 is 15 amino acids long. Germline V gene lookup returns CDR1 SGHKS and CDR2 YYEKEE (reference sequence). CDR3 sequence (DNA): TGTGCCAGCAGCTGGATACTAGCGGGAAGGCATGAGCAGTTCTTC. Translation: CASSWILAGRHEQFF.

V is TRBV6-2 or TRBV6-3 and J is TRBJ2-1; perhaps TRBD2 as D (6 bases). Germline CDR1 is MNHEY and CDR2 is SVGEGT. V dropped 4 bases and J dropped 9 bases, with 19 bases sitting between them. This CDR3 region has 15 residues. The CDR3 region has the DNA TGTGCCAGCAGTTTTATAACGAGGGAGGCCGTTGAGCAGTTCTTC. Its protein product is CASSFITREAVEQFF.

V gene TRBV5-1 combines with J gene TRBJ1-4, with unresolved D. V shed 2 bases and J shed 13 bases, with 18 bases lying between them. Germline assignment: CDR1 SGHRS and CDR2 YFSETQ. There are 14 residues in the CDR3. This CDR3 reads CASSLGDAGNSLFF. The DNA for the CDR3 is TGCGCCAGCAGCTTAGGAGATGCGGGGAATTCACTGTTTTTT.

The J gene is TRBJ1-6, the V gene TRBV4-3; possible D gene TRBD1, 5 bases. The CDR3 has 16 amino acids. With 0 bases removed from V and 12 bases from J, the gap between germline ends came to 18 bases. Per germline, CDR1 LGHNA and CDR2 YSLEER. CDR3 in amino acids: CASSQERGQGIGPLHF. CDR3 sequence (DNA): TGCGCCAGCAGCCAAGAGCGAGGCCAGGGAATAGGACCCCTCCACTTT.

The genes are TRBV7-8 and TRBJ2-1; tentatively, D is TRBD1 (6 bases). This CDR3 is built from 18 residues. Germline V lookup: CDR1 SGHVS, CDR2 FQNEAQ. V was pared by 6 bases and J by 9 bases, with 30 bases between. CDR3 bases: TGTGCCAGCAGGTTCCGAATTGGGACCACAGGGAGTTTGGGTGAGCAGTTCTTC. Translating gives CASRFRIGTTGSLGEQFF.

The rearrangement uses TRBV7-9 and TRBJ2-7; 7 bases agree with TRBD2. The CDR3 is made up of 12 amino acids. CDR1 and CDR2 from the germline V gene are SEHNR and FQNEAQ (reference sequence). The junction had 3 bases not matched to a gene; V was cut back by 8 bases and J by 2 bases. CDR3 protein: CASDRGAYEQYF. The CDR3 nucleotides are TGTGCCAGCGATCGGGGGGCCTACGAGCAGTACTTC.

This clonotype was counted only a few times. The chain joins TRBV20-1 to TRBJ2-2, with 7 bases fitting TRBD1. Germline CDR1 DFQATT, CDR2 SNEGSKA (reference sequence). The CDR3 length is 15 residues. With 6 bases clipped from V and 1 base from J, the junction kept 8 bases outside the gene matches. The CDR3 region is CSAGQLTWNTGELFF. CDR3 sequence (DNA): TGCAGTGCGGGACAGCTTACCTGGAACACCGGGGAGCTGTTTTTT.

This clonotype has a handful of counts. V usage is TRBV7-2 and J usage is TRBJ2-2; D gene unclear. The ends were cut back, 5 bases at V and 1 base at J, with 14 bases in the middle. The CDR3 has 16 residues. The germline V gene encodes CDR1 SGHTA and CDR2 FQGNSA. CDR3 bases: TGTGCCAGCAGCCCCGGTAGGGTGCAGAACACCGGGGAGCTGTTTTTT. This sequence encodes CASSPGRVQNTGELFF.

This clonotype was observed a few times. The chain recombines TRBV20-1 with TRBJ2-2, with 7 bases matching TRBD2. J lost 5 bases, V lost 1 base, and 10 bases had no gene match. CDR3 size: 16 residues. Per the germline V gene, CDR1 is DFQATT and CDR2 is SNEGSKA (reference sequence). The CDR3 loop is CSARGPRGVATGELFF. CDR3 coding DNA: TGCAGTGCTAGAGGCCCCCGGGGGGTAGCAACCGGGGAGCTGTTTTTT.

In this sample, this clonotype turned up a few times. The chain combines TRBV27 with TRBJ2-5; 12 bases map to TRBD2. The germline V gene encodes CDR1 MNHEY and CDR2 SMNVEV (reference sequence). The CDR3 spans 19 residues. J lost 1 base, V lost 2 bases, and 11 bases had no gene match. CDR3 DNA sequence: TGTGCCAGCAGTTTAAAATTAAAAGGACTAGCGGGGACCCAAGAGACCCAGTACTTC. It codes for CASSLKLKGLAGTQETQYF.

This clonotype was observed a few times. The rearrangement uses TRBV20-1 and TRBJ1-5; TRBD1 agrees at 7 bases. The CDR3 spans 15 residues. CDR1 and CDR2 (germline): DFQATT, SNEGSKA (reference sequence). V gave up 3 bases and J gave up 6 bases; unmatched junction bases: 11. The CDR3 here is CSARGGGTVIQPQHF. The CDR3 nucleotides are TGCAGTGCTAGGGGGGGAGGGACAGTTATTCAGCCCCAGCATTTT.

This clonotype has a handful of counts. This sequence joins TRBV20-1 and TRBJ2-7, with 10 bases that match TRBD2. The CDR3 totals 16 residues. Trimming at V came to 5 bases and at J to 3 bases, leaving 13 bases not matched to a gene. The germline V gene encodes CDR1 DFQATT and CDR2 SNEGSKA (reference sequence). This CDR3 reads CSAFTRSSGSSYEQYF. The CDR3 DNA reads TGCAGTGCTTTTACCAGGTCTAGCGGGAGCAGCTACGAGCAGTACTTC.

J is TRBJ2-3 and V is TRBV12-3 or TRBV12-4; the D gene is possibly TRBD2 (5 bases). The V gene lost 6 bases and the J gene lost 8 bases, with 12 bases spanning the gap. The CDR3 spans 12 residues. CDR3 nucleotides: TGTGCCAGCAGCCCCCGGCTAGCTACGCAGTATTTT. Amino acid sequence: CASSPRLATQYF.

The sample holds a few counts of this clonotype. The gene calls are TRBV10-3 and TRBJ1-2; 8 bases align to TRBD1. This CDR3 comprises 12 residues. Germline lookup yields CDR1 ENHRY and CDR2 SYGVKD. J gave up 6 bases and V 6 bases, and 3 bases lay outside the gene matches. CDR3 amino acids: CAIRADRDGYTF. DNA of the CDR3: TGTGCCATCAGAGCGGACAGGGATGGCTACACCTTC.

The chain links TRBV2 to TRBJ2-3; D ambiguous. The V gene's germline CDR1 is SNHLY and CDR2 FYNNEI. V was trimmed by 6 bases and J by 6 bases, leaving 10 bases between them. The CDR3 consists of 12 residues. In nucleotides, the CDR3 is TGTGCCAGCAGCCAGTCCGGCGATACGCAGTATTTT. Protein: CASSQSGDTQYF.

CDR3 loop: CASSLDRSQEQYF. Written as DNA, the CDR3 is TGTGCCAGCAGCTTGGACAGGTCTCAAGAGCAGTACTTC. The chain is built from TRBV14 and TRBJ2-7; TRBD1 matches at 7 bases. The length of the CDR3 is 13 residues. The V gene end was trimmed by 5 bases and the J gene end by 7 bases; junction bases not matched to a gene: 8. CDR1 and CDR2 (germline): SGHDN, FVKESK. The entire variable domain, with the rest obtained from reference TRBV14 and TRBJ2-7, is as follows: EAGVTQFPSHSVIEKGQTVTLRCDPISGHDNLYWYRRVMGKEIKFLLHFVKESKQDESGMPNNRFLAERTGGTYSTLKVQPAELEDSGVYFCASSLDRSQEQYFGPGTRLTVT.